These 11 T cell receptor beta chains were sequenced from one sample in a study of shared clonotypes between healthy human individuals. Sequencing was performed with immunoSEQ multiplex PCR; in TCRdb, only in-frame clones are kept and a portion is missing. The sample yields 97,000 or so clones, around half seen once. Material: PBMCs. These receptors came from a woman in her forties in good health. Some clones in this sample may be carry-over from other donors' samples.

Worth noting for this clone: One end of the junction does not line up with germline, which may come from a read error. The V and J genes are TRBV30 and TRBJ2-1, with D perhaps TRBD2 (5 bases). The germline CDR1 and CDR2 sequences are GTSNPN and SVGIG (reference sequence). This CDR3 has 12 amino acids. The CDR3 protein is CAWIRTHGEQLF. The CDR3 nucleotides are TGTGCCTGGATCCGGACTCACGGTGAGCAGCTCTTC.

The rearrangement links TRBV28 to TRBJ1-1; no definite D call. Trimming cost V 6 bases and J 11 bases, with 16 bases left between them. Germline V CDR1 and CDR2: MDHEN, SYDVKM. The CDR3 is 12 amino acids. CDR3 in amino acids: CASSFGRLGAFF. CDR3 nucleotides: TGTGCCAGCAGCTTTGGGAGGCTGGGGGCTTTCTTT.

The rearrangement links TRBV30 to TRBJ2-7, with D unresolved. The J call may be wrong; the DNA end is better matched by TRBJ2-5. The CDR3 consists of 13 residues. The germline CDR1 and CDR2 sequences are GTSNPN and SVGIG (reference sequence). The CDR3 here is CAWSDLDRETQYF. The DNA of the CDR3 is TGTGCCTGGAGTGATTTAGATAGGGAGACCCAGTACTTC.

J is TRBJ1-3 and V is TRBV2; D remains unclear. V lost 6 bases and J lost 1, with 13 bases in between. The CDR3 consists of 15 residues. Germline CDR1 SNHLY, CDR2 FYNNEI. In nucleotides, the CDR3 is TGTGCCAGCAGGAAAGACACATATTCTGGAAACACCATATATTTT. Protein: CASRKDTYSGNTIYF.

The chain joins TRBV29-1 to TRBJ1-1; 9 positions match TRBD1. The germline CDR1 and CDR2 sequences are SQVTM and ANQGSEA. CDR3 size: 14 residues. V was pared by 6 bases and J by 4 bases, with 9 bases of the junction left unmatched. CDR3 sequence: CSVAQGATGTEAFF. The CDR3 DNA reads TGCAGCGTAGCACAGGGGGCGACGGGCACTGAAGCTTTCTTT.

This clone was seen more than once but under ten times. The J gene is TRBJ1-5, the V gene TRBV2; D not resolved. This CDR3 spans 15 amino acids. Trimming left V 2 bases short and J 1 base short, with 9 bases between. Germline V gene sequence: CDR1 SNHLY, CDR2 FYNNEI. CDR3 coding DNA: TGTGCCAGCAGTGAACAAAGGGTGAGCAATCAGCCCCAGCATTTT. Translation: CASSEQRVSNQPQHF.

This clone was observed a handful of times. This chain links TRBV2 with TRBJ1-1; 8 bases are a match to TRBD1. Germline CDR1 is SNHLY and CDR2 is FYNNEI. The CDR3 has 13 amino acids. V was clipped by 7 bases and J by 9 bases; unmatched bases: 10. The CDR3 nucleotides are TGTGCCAGCAACCGGGACAGGTGGGAAAAAGCTTTCTTT. Its protein product is CASNRDRWEKAFF.

This clone has a single count. The V and J genes are TRBV6-1 and TRBJ1-2, with TRBD1 identical over 7 bases. CDR1 is MNHNS, CDR2 SASEGT, per germline. This CDR3 is built from 14 residues. V was pared by 0 bases and J by 3 bases, with 1 base of the junction left unmatched. The CDR3 bases are TGTGCCAGCAGTGAAGCTGGGACAGACTATGGCTACACCTTC. Translating it yields CASSEAGTDYGYTF.

This clone was counted many times. V usage is TRBV4-2 and J usage is TRBJ2-4; unclear D gene. The CDR3 covers 13 residues. Looked up from germline, CDR1 is LGHNA and CDR2 is YNFKEQ. Trimming pared 1 base from V and 0 bases from J, leaving 1 base between. CDR3 in amino acids: CASSQGAKNIQYF. The CDR3 nucleotides are TGTGCCAGCAGCCAAGGAGCCAAAAACATTCAGTACTTC.

This clone was counted at least ten times. The chain joins TRBV28 to TRBJ2-7; TRBD2 is a possible D gene (6 bases). The CDR3 length is 14 residues. V dropped 5 bases and J dropped 4 bases, with 15 bases sitting between them. In germline, CDR1 is MDHEN, CDR2 SYDVKM. CDR3 residues: CASSPPQEGYEQYF. The CDR3 DNA reads TGTGCCAGCAGTCCACCCCAGGAGGGATACGAGCAGTACTTC.

This clone was counted ten times or more. The rearrangement links TRBV4-2 to TRBJ1-4, with D maybe TRBD1 (5 bases). The germline V gene encodes CDR1 LGHNA and CDR2 YNFKEQ. V lost 8 bases and J 6 bases, leaving 7 bases between the germline ends. The CDR3 runs 11 residues. CDR3 in DNA: TGTGCCAGCCTAGGGGATGAAAAACTGTTTTTT. Translating it yields CASLGDEKLFF.